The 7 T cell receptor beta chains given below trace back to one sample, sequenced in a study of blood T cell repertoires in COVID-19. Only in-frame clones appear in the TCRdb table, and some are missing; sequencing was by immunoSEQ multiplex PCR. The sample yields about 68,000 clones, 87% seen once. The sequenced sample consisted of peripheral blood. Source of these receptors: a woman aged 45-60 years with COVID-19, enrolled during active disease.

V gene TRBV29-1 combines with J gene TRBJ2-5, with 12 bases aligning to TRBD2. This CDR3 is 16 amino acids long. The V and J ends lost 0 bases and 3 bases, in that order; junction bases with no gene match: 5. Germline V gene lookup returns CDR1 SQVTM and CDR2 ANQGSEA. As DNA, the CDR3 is TGCAGCGTTGAAGAGACTAGCGGGAGATCGGAAGAGACCCAGTACTTC. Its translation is CSVEETSGRSEETQYF.

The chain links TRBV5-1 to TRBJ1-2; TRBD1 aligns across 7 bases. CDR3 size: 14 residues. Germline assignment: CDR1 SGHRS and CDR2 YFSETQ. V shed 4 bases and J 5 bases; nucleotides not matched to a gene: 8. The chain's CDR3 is CASSLGQSTYGYTF. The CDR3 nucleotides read TGCGCCAGCAGCCTGGGACAGAGTACTTATGGCTACACCTTC.

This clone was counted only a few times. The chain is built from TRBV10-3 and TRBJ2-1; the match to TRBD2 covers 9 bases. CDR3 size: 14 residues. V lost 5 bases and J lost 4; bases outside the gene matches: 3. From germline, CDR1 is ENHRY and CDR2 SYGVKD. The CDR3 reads CAISRTSDYNEQFF. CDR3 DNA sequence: TGTGCCATCAGTCGGACTAGCGATTACAATGAGCAGTTCTTC.

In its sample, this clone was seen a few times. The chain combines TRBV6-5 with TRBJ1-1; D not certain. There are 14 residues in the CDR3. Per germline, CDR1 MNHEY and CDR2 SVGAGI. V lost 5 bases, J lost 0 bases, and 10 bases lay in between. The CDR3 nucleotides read TGTGCCAGCAGTCCGACGGGTATGAACACTGAAGCTTTCTTT. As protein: CASSPTGMNTEAFF.

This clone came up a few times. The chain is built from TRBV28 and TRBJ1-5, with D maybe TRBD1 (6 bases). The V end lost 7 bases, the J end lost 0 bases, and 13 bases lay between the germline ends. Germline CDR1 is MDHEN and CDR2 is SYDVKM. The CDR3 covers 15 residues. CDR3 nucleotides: TGTGCCAGCAAGGGGGGGAAATATAGCAATCAGCCCCAGCATTTT. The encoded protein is CASKGGKYSNQPQHF.

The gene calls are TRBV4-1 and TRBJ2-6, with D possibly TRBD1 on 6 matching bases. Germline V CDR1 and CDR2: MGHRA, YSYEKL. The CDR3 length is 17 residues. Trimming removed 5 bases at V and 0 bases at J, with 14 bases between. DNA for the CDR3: TGCGCCAGCAGCGAACGACAGGCCCTCTCTGGGGCCAACGTCCTGACTTTC. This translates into CASSERQALSGANVLTF.

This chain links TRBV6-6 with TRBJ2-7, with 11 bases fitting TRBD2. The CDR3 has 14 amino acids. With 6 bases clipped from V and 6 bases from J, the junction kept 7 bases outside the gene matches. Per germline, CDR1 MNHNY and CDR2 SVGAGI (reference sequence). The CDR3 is CASRLSGRALEQYF. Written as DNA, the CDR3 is TGTGCCAGCAGGCTTAGCGGGAGGGCCCTCGAGCAGTACTTC.